Below, one TCR beta chain is given with its context. The antigen is not known. PBMCs, at least 6.5 million per sample, were isolated. This sample is part of a study of blood T cells in healthy people across ages. Germline-derived CDR1 and CDR2 are SGHRS and YFSETQ. This CDR3 has 13 amino acids. V lost 7 bases and J lost 4; bases outside the gene matches: 6. For the second PCR, which ran for roughly 7 to 11 cycles, a sample-barcoded 5' primer and a J-beta primer mix were used. Individual samples furnished no less than 2.5 million CDR3-containing paired-end reads apiece. One entry per CDR3 protein results from TCRdb running MiXCR on the 5' RACE reads. The sample shows 580,000 or so distinct CDR3 sequences, around half of them seen only once. General study findings and limits: Age showed a roughly linear inverse relationship with TCR beta diversity per million T cells. Expanded clonotype changes were possibly confounded by unknown donor CMV status.

This sequence was found in a man older than 75 in good health. The source material was blood. The V and J genes are TRBV5-1 and TRBJ2-7; 9 bases fit TRBD1. The CDR3 DNA follows: TGCGCCAGCGGCGGGACAGGGAGTTACGAGCAGTACTTC. Its protein is CASGGTGSYEQYF.